This entry is about one T cell receptor (beta chain). Several immunoSEQ plates received, in even portions, the genomic DNA of each subset. The method was immunoSEQ multiplex PCR; TCRdb's version includes in-frame clones alone and lacks a portion of them. The table has approximately 2,000,000 clones, around 95% seen once. This record belongs to a study of shared clonotypes between healthy human individuals. The CDR3 has 14 amino acids. CDR1 is MGHRA and CDR2 is YSYEKL in the germline V gene. V was shortened by 0 bases and J by 5 bases, with 8 bases between the two germline ends. Positive CCR7 selection of CD45RO-negative cells yielded the naive CD8 cells, and terminally differentiated effector memory CD45RA+ cells were excluded.

Sequences were obtained from naive CD8+ T cells from PBMCs. The chain is built from TRBV4-1 and TRBJ2-1; D is unresolved. The clonotype was recovered from a man younger than 35 in good health. Some clones in this sample may be carry-over from other donors' samples. CDR3 nucleotide sequence: TGCGCCAGCAGCCAAGATTTAGGGAACAATGAGCAGTTCTTC. Protein sequence: CASSQDLGNNEQFF.